The 5 T cell receptor beta chains below were found in one sample sequenced in a study of cytomegalovirus exposure and HLA in healthy donors. PCR primers comprised 60 Vbeta and 13 Jbeta primers. Here immunoSEQ multiplex PCR was the method, and the copy in TCRdb shows in-frame clones only, minus some. Its table lists about 200,000 clones. The sample taken for sequencing was PBMCs. These receptors were taken from a woman aged 30 to 39 in good health and CMV-seropositive.

The chain combines TRBV6-1 with TRBJ2-5; TRBD1 matches 10 bases. CDR1 is MNHNS, CDR2 SASEGT, per germline. This CDR3 has 14 amino acids. The V gene end was trimmed by 8 bases and the J gene end by 5 bases; junction bases not matched to a gene: 8. The CDR3 DNA follows: TGTGCCAGCGGGGGGACAGGGGAATGGGAGACCCAGTACTTC. Protein: CASGGTGEWETQYF.

The J gene is TRBJ2-5, the V gene TRBV5-1; D might be TRBD2 (6 bases). Trimming removed 0 bases from V and 11 bases from J, with 20 bases in between. Germline V gene data show CDR1 as SGHRS and CDR2 as YFSETQ. CDR3 length equals 15 residues. The CDR3 coding sequence is TGCGCCAGCAGCTTGGGCGGGACGGACTCGGGAGAGCAGTACTTC. It codes for CASSLGGTDSGEQYF.

The chain joins TRBV6-6 to TRBJ2-1, with D maybe TRBD2 (5 bases). Germline assignment: CDR1 MNHNY and CDR2 SVGAGI (reference sequence). Trimming removed 0 bases from V and 11 bases from J, with 11 bases in between. The CDR3 is 13 residues long. CDR3 amino acids: CASSYSPGNKQFF. CDR3 nucleotide sequence: TGTGCCAGCAGTTACTCACCGGGGAATAAGCAGTTCTTC.

The chain recombines TRBV11-2 with TRBJ2-7; 11 bases are shared with TRBD1. The CDR3 is 15 amino acids. J lost 5 bases, V lost 6 bases, and 9 bases had no gene match. The germline gives CDR1 SGHAT, CDR2 FQNNGV. CDR3 in amino acids: CASRHPGQGVHEQYF. CDR3 in DNA: TGTGCCAGCAGACACCCGGGACAGGGGGTTCACGAGCAGTACTTC.

The chain couples TRBV19 to TRBJ2-7; D perhaps matches TRBD1 (6 bases). V was cut by 1 base and J by 3 bases, with 10 bases left in between. The germline CDR1 and CDR2 sequences are LNHDA and SQIVND (reference sequence). The CDR3 totals 14 residues. The CDR3: CASSIGQGIYEQYF. CDR3 sequence (DNA): TGTGCCAGTAGTATAGGGCAGGGGATCTACGAGCAGTACTTC.